One sample yielded the 27 T cell receptor beta chains listed below, sequenced in a study of OX40 agonist ivuxolimab in advanced cancers. Here immunoSEQ multiplex PCR was the method, and the copy in TCRdb shows in-frame clones only, minus some. The sample lists about 77,000 clones; less than 95% were seen once. The sequencing here drew on CD4+ or CD8+ T cells sorted from blood, taken in a trial of the OX40 agonist ivuxolimab. All receptors derive from an adult with an advanced solid tumor such as melanoma, head and neck, liver or kidney cancer.

The V gene is TRBV5-6, the J gene TRBJ1-1; 7 bases align to TRBD1. The V gene's germline CDR1 is SGHDT and CDR2 YYEEEE. J lost 11 bases, V lost 0 bases, and 10 bases had no gene match. The CDR3 length is 14 residues. The CDR3 loop reads CASSLAGQAPSAFF. The DNA of the CDR3 is TGTGCCAGCAGCTTGGCCGGACAGGCCCCTAGCGCTTTCTTT.

The V call is TRBV2, the J call TRBJ2-3; D unresolved. The V gene's germline CDR1 is SNHLY and CDR2 FYNNEI. The V end was cut by 2 bases, the J end by 0 bases, with 6 bases between. CDR3 length: 14 residues. Written as DNA, the CDR3 is TGTGCCAGCAGTGAAATCCTCAGCACAGATACGCAGTATTTT. It yields the protein CASSEILSTDTQYF.

The V call is TRBV2, the J call TRBJ2-3, with 12 positions matching TRBD2. V dropped 1 base and J dropped 4; count of bases not matched to a gene: 0. The CDR3 extends over 15 amino acids. The V gene's germline CDR1 is SNHLY and CDR2 FYNNEI. This chain's CDR3 is CASSEGLAGADTQYF. The CDR3 DNA reads TGTGCCAGCAGTGAAGGACTAGCGGGGGCAGATACGCAGTATTTT.

This chain connects TRBV11-2 to TRBJ2-2; 9 bases line up with TRBD1. The V gene end was trimmed by 5 bases and the J gene end by 3 bases; junction bases not matched to a gene: 7. This CDR3 has 16 amino acids. Germline V gene data show CDR1 as SGHAT and CDR2 as FQNNGV. CDR3 in amino acids: CASSKQGALDTGELFF. In nucleotides, the CDR3 is TGTGCCAGCAGCAAACAGGGGGCCCTCGACACCGGGGAGCTGTTTTTT.

CDR3: CASSPGQGLAGGTDTQYF. For the CDR3, the DNA is TGCGCCAGCAGCCCTGGACAGGGACTAGCGGGGGGGACAGATACGCAGTATTTT. The chain recombines TRBV5-1 with TRBJ2-3, with 16 bases identical to TRBD2. After removal of 4 bases from V and 3 bases from J, the junction contained 8 bases not matched to a gene. Germline assignment: CDR1 SGHRS and CDR2 YFSETQ. The CDR3 is 18 amino acids.

The chain recombines TRBV5-6 with TRBJ1-2; TRBD1 matches at 7 bases. The CDR3 is 14 residues long. The V gene's germline CDR1 is SGHDT and CDR2 YYEEEE. The V and J ends lost 4 bases and 2 bases, in that order; junction bases with no gene match: 5. The CDR3 nucleotides are TGTGCCAGCAGCGTCGGACAGGCCAACTATGGCTACACCTTC. Translating gives CASSVGQANYGYTF.

The rearrangement links TRBV27 to TRBJ2-7; 7 positions match TRBD1. Trimming cost V 6 bases and J 2 bases; bases outside gene matches: 7. Germline V gene lookup returns CDR1 MNHEY and CDR2 SMNVEV (reference sequence). The CDR3 contains 14 residues. The CDR3 loop is CASRPMGTAYEQYF. The DNA of the CDR3 is TGTGCCAGCAGGCCAATGGGGACAGCCTACGAGCAGTACTTC.

This clone was seen more than once but under ten times. The chain recombines TRBV10-3 with TRBJ1-2; possible D gene TRBD1, 5 bases. The germline CDR1 and CDR2 sequences are ENHRY and SYGVKD. The length of the CDR3 is 13 residues. V lost 0 bases to trimming and J lost 8 bases, with 10 bases between them. CDR3 loop: CAISESQEDGYTF. DNA for the CDR3: TGTGCCATCAGTGAGTCACAGGAGGACGGCTACACCTTC.

In nucleotides, the CDR3 is TGCGCCAGCAGCTTGAGTATACAGGCGAGCTCCTACGAGCAGTACTTC. This translates into CASSLSIQASSYEQYF. This chain uses TRBV5-1 with TRBJ2-7; a weak D match, TRBD1 (5 bases). Germline CDR1 reads SGHRS; CDR2 reads YFSETQ. The CDR3 has 16 amino acids. With 1 base removed from V and 0 bases from J, the gap between germline ends came to 14 bases.

The chain carries TRBV6-6 and TRBJ2-7; perhaps TRBD2 as D (7 bases). V was pared by 0 bases and J by 4 bases, with 13 bases between. This CDR3 is built from 15 residues. Germline lookup yields CDR1 MNHNY and CDR2 SVGAGI (reference sequence). The CDR3, as DNA: TGTGCCAGCAGTTACTCCGGAGGGGGGGAATACGAGCAGTACTTC. It codes for CASSYSGGGEYEQYF.

The chain joins TRBV5-1 to TRBJ2-2, with 8 bases identical to TRBD1. The CDR3 consists of 15 residues. Trimming at V came to 0 bases and at J to 4 bases, leaving 2 bases not matched to a gene. The germline V gene has CDR1 SGHRS and CDR2 YFSETQ. CDR3 in DNA: TGCGCCAGCAGCTTGGGGGACAGGACCACCGGGGAGCTGTTTTTT. Translating it yields CASSLGDRTTGELFF.

This chain links TRBV7-2 with TRBJ1-1; D gene unclear. Between the trimmed V and J ends, which lost 1 base and 0 bases, there was a span of 12 bases. The CDR3 extends over 16 amino acids. Germline V CDR1 and CDR2: SGHTA, FQGNSA. This CDR3 is CASSLGQASLNTEAFF. In nucleotides, the CDR3 is TGTGCCAGCAGCTTAGGGCAGGCCTCCTTGAACACTGAAGCTTTCTTT. Complete variable domain (other parts from reference TRBV7-2 and TRBJ1-1): GAGVSQSPSNKVTEKGKDVELRCDPISGHTALYWYRQSLGQGLEFLIYFQGNSAPDKSGLPSDRFSAERTGGSVSTLTIQRTQQEDSAVYLCASSLGQASLNTEAFFGQGTRLTVV.

V is TRBV28 and J is TRBJ2-7; D call uncertain. CDR3 length equals 11 residues. The V end lost 6 bases, the J end lost 3 bases, and 6 bases lay between the germline ends. Germline V gene lookup returns CDR1 MDHEN and CDR2 SYDVKM. CDR3 DNA: TGTGCCAGCAGAGACATCTACGAGCAGTACTTC. Translation: CASRDIYEQYF. Based on the CDR3 plus reference TRBV28 and TRBJ2-7, the full variable domain is DVKVTQSSRYLVKRTGEKVFLECVQDMDHENMFWYRQDPGLGLRLIYFSYDVKMKEKGDIPEGYSVSREKKERFSLILESASTNQTSMYLCASRDIYEQYFGPGTRLTVT.

The chain has TRBV6-6 and TRBJ1-2; perhaps TRBD1 as D (6 bases). V was trimmed by 5 bases and J by 7 bases, leaving 17 bases between them. The germline CDR1 and CDR2 sequences are MNHNY and SVGAGI (reference sequence). The CDR3 extends over 14 amino acids. CDR3 nucleotides: TGTGCCAGCAGTAGGGGGGGCGCAACCCTTGGCTACACCTTC. This codes for CASSRGGATLGYTF.

This clone showed up just a few times. J is TRBJ1-5 and V is TRBV10-3, with D hard to call. The CDR3 is made up of 13 amino acids. V lost 7 bases to trimming and J lost 4 bases, with 11 bases between them. CDR1 is ENHRY, CDR2 SYGVKD, per germline. The CDR3 here is CAITQDLNQPQHF. As DNA, the CDR3 is TGTGCCATCACCCAGGACCTAAATCAGCCCCAGCATTTT.

The chain links TRBV6-6 to TRBJ2-2; 8 nucleotides align to TRBD1. This CDR3 region has 14 residues. After removal of 7 bases from V and 5 bases from J, the junction contained 6 bases not matched to a gene. The germline gives CDR1 MNHNY, CDR2 SVGAGI (reference sequence). The DNA for the CDR3 is TGTGCCAGCATTGGCAGGGGGCGGACCGGGGAGCTGTTTTTT. This encodes CASIGRGRTGELFF.

This rearrangement joins TRBV12-2 to TRBJ2-2. TRBV12-2 is recorded as a pseudogene. CDR3 size: 14 residues. The CDR3 DNA is TGTGCAAGTCGCGGCGCCTCGAACACCGGGGAGCTGTTTTTT. Protein: CASRGASNTGELFF.

This chain links TRBV6-1 with TRBJ1-2; D possibly corresponds to TRBD1 (5 bases). CDR1 MNHNS and CDR2 SASEGT come from the germline V gene. The CDR3 spans 16 residues. Trimming took off 3 bases at V and 2 bases at J, with 16 bases between the two ends. CDR3 loop: CASSDLGGLDNYGYTF. The CDR3 DNA reads TGTGCCAGCAGTGATCTGGGGGGACTCGACAACTATGGCTACACCTTC.

The V call is TRBV5-1, the J call TRBJ1-1, with D perhaps matching TRBD1 (6 bases). V was shortened by 0 bases and J by 5 bases, with 14 bases between the two germline ends. Germline V gene lookup returns CDR1 SGHRS and CDR2 YFSETQ. CDR3 length equals 15 residues. The CDR3 region is CASSLALQGWTEAFF. CDR3 DNA sequence: TGCGCCAGCAGCTTGGCCCTACAGGGATGGACTGAAGCTTTCTTT.

CDR3 protein: CACSLGTVQETQYF. CDR3 in DNA: TGTGCCTGCAGCCTTGGGACAGTACAAGAGACCCAGTACTTC. This rearrangement joins TRBV30 to TRBJ2-5, with 7 positions matching TRBD1. This CDR3 has 14 amino acids. V shed 6 bases, J shed 2 bases, and the junction held 9 bases outside the gene matches. CDR1 is GTSNPN, CDR2 SVGIG, per germline (reference sequence). Complete variable domain (other parts from reference TRBV30 and TRBJ2-5): SQTIHQWPATLVQPVGSPLSLECTVEGTSNPNLYWYRQAAGRGLQLLFYSVGIGQISSEVPQNLSASRPQDRQFILSSKKLLLSDSGFYLCACSLGTVQETQYFGPGTRLLVL.

This chain links TRBV5-4 with TRBJ2-2; the D gene is possibly TRBD1 (6 bases). Germline V gene lookup returns CDR1 SGHNT and CDR2 YYREEE (reference sequence). The CDR3 runs to 14 residues. The V and J ends lost 2 bases and 6 bases respectively, with 11 bases between them. CDR3 sequence: CASSFQGNAGELFF. For the CDR3, the DNA is TGTGCCAGCAGCTTCCAGGGGAATGCCGGGGAGCTGTTTTTT.

The chain employs TRBV5-6 and TRBJ1-2; 7 bases fit TRBD1. J was trimmed by 6 bases and V by 4 bases; bases with no gene match: 18. This CDR3 is 17 amino acids long. Per the germline V gene, CDR1 is SGHDT and CDR2 is YYEEEE. CDR3 residues: CASSPMGQFDMSDGYTF. CDR3 nucleotides: TGTGCCAGCAGCCCCATGGGACAGTTTGATATGTCGGATGGCTACACCTTC.

The chain joins TRBV5-4 to TRBJ2-1; 7 nucleotides line up with TRBD1. This CDR3 comprises 15 residues. J lost 4 bases, V lost 4 bases, and 8 bases had no gene match. Germline values: CDR1 SGHNT, CDR2 YYREEE (reference sequence). DNA for the CDR3: TGTGCCAGCAGCCCCGAGAGGGACAGATACAATGAGCAGTTCTTC. Translation: CASSPERDRYNEQFF.

V is TRBV10-3 and J is TRBJ2-5; 9 bases line up with TRBD2. The CDR3 loop spans 17 amino acids. V lost 0 bases and J lost 2; bases outside the gene matches: 7. Germline V gene data show CDR1 as ENHRY and CDR2 as SYGVKD. CDR3 nucleotides: TGTGCCATCAGTGAGTCACGCGGGGGGGCCTCTCAAGAGACCCAGTACTTC. Amino acids: CAISESRGGASQETQYF.

The chain joins TRBV5-1 to TRBJ1-1; TRBD1 agrees at 7 bases. V trimming: 3 bases; J trimming: 2 bases; junction bases outside the gene matches: 1. The germline CDR1 and CDR2 sequences are SGHRS and YFSETQ. This CDR3 has 13 residues. In DNA form, the CDR3 reads TGCGCCAGCAGCTGGGACAGAAACACTGAAGCTTTCTTT. It yields the protein CASSWDRNTEAFF.

This chain connects TRBV19 to TRBJ2-1, with TRBD1 matching 8 bases. CDR1 and CDR2 (germline): LNHDA, SQIVND (reference sequence). V shed 8 bases and J 9 bases; nucleotides not matched to a gene: 12. This CDR3 spans 14 amino acids. The CDR3 DNA reads TGTGCCAGTTCGGACAGGGCTGAATCCCCTGAGCAGTTCTTC. The encoded protein is CASSDRAESPEQFF.

This clone has just a few counts. The rearrangement links TRBV4-3 to TRBJ1-2; D ambiguous. Germline CDR1 reads LGHNA; CDR2 reads YSLEER. Trimming removed 0 bases from V and 4 bases from J, with 12 bases in between. The CDR3 is 15 amino acids. This CDR3 reads CASSQEIGGIYGYTF. As DNA, the CDR3 is TGCGCCAGCAGCCAAGAGATCGGCGGCATCTATGGCTACACCTTC.